The 27 T cell receptor beta chains listed next were all sequenced from one sample in a study of CD8 T cells in Susac syndrome (dated by TCRdb to about 2019). Receptor amplification or capture employed the immunoSEQ multiplex PCR assay. RNA was extracted with the RNeasy kit and roughly 0.45 to 1 ug was reverse transcribed using random hexamers. The public reads were quality trimmed at Q25 with fastp and then assembled into clones with MiXCR by TCRdb, keeping productive beta chains. Rows matching on CDR3 protein sequence are summarized as one entry with the most common DNA and genes. The sample yields more than 80,000 distinct CDR3 sequences; 94% were counted once. Jointly, the top ten make up around 0.4% of the sample. Specimen: CD8+ T cells from PBMCs. The source of these receptors is a human donor with Susac syndrome.

The rearrangement uses TRBV7-9 and TRBJ2-1; D perhaps matches TRBD2 (5 bases). Trimming took 1 base from V and 0 from J, leaving 13 bases between them. Looked up from germline, CDR1 is SEHNR and CDR2 is FQNEAQ (reference sequence). This CDR3 has 17 amino acids. DNA for the CDR3: TGTGCCAGCAGCTTAGGAGGGATTGGGAGCTCCTACAATGAGCAGTTCTTC. This translates into CASSLGGIGSSYNEQFF.

The chain links TRBV7-8 to TRBJ2-1; the D gene is possibly TRBD2 (5 bases). The CDR3 totals 14 residues. Looked up from germline, CDR1 is SGHVS and CDR2 is FQNEAQ. Trimming removed 1 base from V and 3 bases from J, with 7 bases in between. CDR3 residues: CASSLVEDYNEQFF. CDR3 DNA sequence: TGTGCCAGCAGCTTAGTGGAGGACTACAATGAGCAGTTCTTC. Looking up the rest from reference TRBV7-8 and TRBJ2-1 gives the full variable domain: GAGVSQSPRYKVAKRGQDVALRCDPISGHVSLFWYQQALGQGPEFLTYFQNEAQLDKSGLPSDRFFAERPEGSVSTLKIQRTQQEDSAVYLCASSLVEDYNEQFFGPGTRLTVL.

V and J are TRBV6-1 and TRBJ1-5; 8 nucleotides align to TRBD1. The CDR3 loop spans 16 amino acids. J gave up 5 bases and V 6 bases, and 12 bases lay outside the gene matches. Germline V lookup: CDR1 MNHNS, CDR2 SASEGT. The CDR3 sequence is CASSAWAGGNHQPQHF. Written as DNA, the CDR3 is TGTGCCAGCAGCGCCTGGGCAGGGGGCAACCATCAGCCCCAGCATTTT.

The chain uses TRBV7-9 and TRBJ2-2, with a weak D call TRBD2 (7 bases). V was shortened by 0 bases and J by 4 bases, with 9 bases between the two germline ends. Looked up from germline, CDR1 is SEHNR and CDR2 is FQNEAQ (reference sequence). CDR3 length equals 15 residues. The CDR3 region has the DNA TGTGCCAGCAGCTTAGCGGGGGGGCTCACCGGGGAGCTGTTTTTT. The encoded protein is CASSLAGGLTGELFF.

The gene calls are TRBV7-8 and TRBJ2-2; tentatively, D is TRBD2 (5 bases). This CDR3 region has 15 residues. Trimming left V 2 bases short and J 1 base short, with 8 bases between. Germline CDR1 reads SGHVS; CDR2 reads FQNEAQ. DNA for the CDR3: TGTGCCAGCAGCTTACGCAGCGGGAACACCGGGGAGCTGTTTTTT. As protein: CASSLRSGNTGELFF.

The rearrangement uses TRBV7-8 and TRBJ1-2; tentatively, D is TRBD1 (5 bases). Trimming removed 5 bases at V and 4 bases at J, with 17 bases between. In germline, CDR1 is SGHVS, CDR2 FQNEAQ. There are 15 residues in the CDR3. The CDR3 DNA follows: TGTGCCAGCAGCCCCTACCCTGGGGCTGCCTATGGCTACACCTTC. Protein product: CASSPYPGAAYGYTF.

J is TRBJ2-3 and V is TRBV12-3 or TRBV12-4; D possibly matches TRBD1 or TRBD2 (5 bases each). The CDR3 has 15 amino acids. Trimming stripped 1 base from V and 6 bases from J, with 14 bases between. The chain's CDR3 is CASSLGHPGTDTQYF. The CDR3 coding sequence is TGTGCCAGCAGTTTAGGCCATCCGGGGACGGATACGCAGTATTTT.

The chain links TRBV3-1 to TRBJ2-2; 9 bases fit TRBD2. J lost 0 bases, V lost 4 bases, and 6 bases had no gene match. The CDR3 length is 17 residues. Germline V gene lookup returns CDR1 LGHDT and CDR2 YNNKEL (reference sequence). The CDR3 is CASSLIAGASNTGELFF. The CDR3 region has the DNA TGTGCCAGCAGCCTAATAGCGGGGGCCTCGAACACCGGGGAGCTGTTTTTT.

The chain carries TRBV6-4 and TRBJ1-6; D gene unclear. The V end lost 2 bases, the J end lost 14 bases, and 16 bases lay between the germline ends. CDR3 length: 14 amino acids. The germline V gene has CDR1 MRHNA and CDR2 SNTAGT. The CDR3: CASSDPQGPPSLHF. CDR3 sequence (DNA): TGTGCCAGCAGTGACCCTCAAGGGCCCCCGTCCCTCCACTTT.

CDR3 sequence (DNA): TGTGCCAGCACCGGGCCTGGGTCTAATGAAAAACTGTTTTTT. It encodes CASTGPGSNEKLFF. The chain is built from TRBV9 and TRBJ1-4; D remains ambiguous. Germline CDR1 reads SGDLS; CDR2 reads YYNGEE. Between the trimmed V and J ends, which lost 6 bases and 3 bases, there was a span of 12 bases. This CDR3 is built from 14 residues.

The J gene is TRBJ1-5, the V gene TRBV6-2 or TRBV6-3; D gene ambiguous. Trimming stripped 7 bases from V and 0 bases from J, with 13 bases between. The V gene's germline CDR1 is MNHEY and CDR2 SVGEGT. CDR3 length: 15 amino acids. The CDR3 DNA reads as TGTGCCAGCATCGAGGGAGATTATAGCAATCAGCCCCAGCATTTT. This gives the protein CASIEGDYSNQPQHF.

This rearrangement joins TRBV9 to TRBJ2-1; D not resolved. Germline V gene lookup returns CDR1 SGDLS and CDR2 YYNGEE. The CDR3 has 13 residues. V was cut by 5 bases and J by 5 bases, with 11 bases left in between. CDR3 in amino acids: CASSREGDNEQFF. CDR3 sequence (DNA): TGTGCCAGCAGTAGAGAAGGAGACAATGAGCAGTTCTTC.

Notes on this clonotype: At one boundary the junction diverges from the germline segment, which might be a read error. The chain employs TRBV3-1 and TRBJ2-2, with D perhaps TRBD2 (5 bases). Germline V gene data show CDR1 as LGHDT and CDR2 as YNNKEL (reference sequence). This CDR3 region has 14 residues. CDR3 region: CASSSTSDSPPYLF. In DNA, the CDR3 is TGTGCCAGCAGCTCTACCTCGGACTCCCCTCCATACCTTTTT.

The chain is built from TRBV9 and TRBJ1-1; D unclear. Germline lookup yields CDR1 SGDLS and CDR2 YYNGEE. Trimming left V 0 bases short and J 1 base short, with 10 bases between. CDR3 length: 15 residues. CDR3 protein: CASSVGAGSNTEAFF. For the CDR3, the DNA is TGTGCCAGCAGCGTAGGGGCAGGCTCGAACACTGAAGCTTTCTTT.

The chain couples TRBV11-2 to TRBJ2-5; maybe TRBD2 (7 bases). Germline-derived CDR1 and CDR2 are SGHAT and FQNNGV. The CDR3 has 16 amino acids. The V and J ends lost 1 base and 2 bases respectively, with 14 bases between them. The CDR3, as DNA: TGTGCCAGCAGCTTAGTAGGGGGGGCCAGGCAAGAGACCCAGTACTTC. Protein: CASSLVGGARQETQYF.

The V call is TRBV7-9, the J call TRBJ2-7; no reliable D call. This CDR3 spans 15 amino acids. Between the trimmed V and J ends, which lost 2 bases and 7 bases, there was a span of 18 bases. Germline V gene sequence: CDR1 SEHNR, CDR2 FQNEAQ (reference sequence). DNA for the CDR3: TGTGCCAGCAGCTTACCCCCCGCCGCCATGGATGAGCAGTACTTC. Translated, it gives CASSLPPAAMDEQYF. Full variable domain (remainder filled in from reference TRBV7-9 and TRBJ2-7): DTGVSQNPRHKITKRGQNVTFRCDPISEHNRLYWYRQTLGQGPEFLTYFQNEAQLEKSRLLSDRFSAERPKGSFSTLEIQRTEQGDSAMYLCASSLPPAAMDEQYFGPGTRLTVT.

This chain links TRBV4-2 with TRBJ2-1, with unresolved D. Per germline, CDR1 LGHNA and CDR2 YNFKEQ. The CDR3 contains 15 residues. V lost 2 bases and J 4 bases, leaving 12 bases between the germline ends. The CDR3, as DNA: TGTGCCAGCAGCCAATTTTCGGGCGGATACAATGAGCAGTTCTTC. Its protein product is CASSQFSGGYNEQFF.

The V and J genes are TRBV12-3 or TRBV12-4 and TRBJ2-2, with D hard to call. CDR3 length equals 12 residues. Trimming shortened V by 1 base and J by 6 bases, and 3 bases separated the two germline ends. The CDR3 nucleotides read TGTGCCAGCAGTTTAGTCGCCGGGGAGCTGTTTTTT. This translates into CASSLVAGELFF.

The chain uses TRBV27 and TRBJ1-2, with D possibly matching TRBD1 (6 bases). Germline V gene lookup returns CDR1 MNHEY and CDR2 SMNVEV (reference sequence). The CDR3 contains 13 residues. Trimming removed 2 bases at V and 7 bases at J, with 11 bases between. The CDR3 is CASSLGQGIGYTF. The CDR3 coding sequence is TGTGCCAGCAGTTTAGGGCAGGGGATTGGCTACACCTTC.

The J gene is TRBJ2-6, the V gene TRBV29-1; perhaps TRBD1 as D (5 bases). The CDR3 loop spans 16 amino acids. Germline CDR1 is SQVTM and CDR2 is ANQGSEA. Between the trimmed V and J ends, which lost 7 bases and 0 bases, there was a span of 16 bases. The CDR3 DNA reads as TGCAGCGCAGAAGCCCATGACAGCTCTGGGGCCAACGTCCTGACTTTC. This translates into CSAEAHDSSGANVLTF.

The chain links TRBV5-1 to TRBJ2-3; D is unresolved. The CDR3 runs 15 residues. The V and J ends lost 0 bases and 0 bases respectively, with 8 bases between them. Germline lookup yields CDR1 SGHRS and CDR2 YFSETQ. CDR3 DNA sequence: TGCGCCAGCAGCTTGGCCCAGACTAGCACAGATACGCAGTATTTT. This gives the protein CASSLAQTSTDTQYF.

The V gene is TRBV9, the J gene TRBJ2-1, with 7 bases identical to TRBD1. Germline V gene lookup returns CDR1 SGDLS and CDR2 YYNGEE. The ends lost 4 bases at V and 7 bases at J; junction bases unmatched: 8. This CDR3 comprises 14 residues. CDR3 sequence: CASSPEGARNEQFF. The CDR3 region has the DNA TGTGCCAGCAGCCCAGAGGGGGCGAGGAATGAGCAGTTCTTC.

This chain uses TRBV9 with TRBJ1-2, with D tentatively TRBD1 (5 bases). With 0 bases removed from V and 2 bases from J, the gap between germline ends came to 14 bases. This CDR3 is 16 amino acids long. CDR1 and CDR2 (germline): SGDLS, YYNGEE. The chain's CDR3 is CASSVERSGGNYGYTF. CDR3 nucleotides: TGTGCCAGCAGCGTAGAGAGGTCCGGGGGGAACTATGGCTACACCTTC.

This chain connects TRBV23-1 to TRBJ1-5, with D unclear. TRBV23-1 is an ORF; its function is uncertain. V lost 3 bases and J 8 bases, leaving 14 bases between the germline ends. The CDR3 extends over 14 amino acids. The CDR3 DNA follows: TGCGCCAGCAGTCATCCGAGGGCGTCGAAGCCCCAGCATTTT. This translates into CASSHPRASKPQHF.

This chain links TRBV4-3 with TRBJ1-4; possibly TRBD1 for D (6 bases). Germline CDR1 is LGHNA and CDR2 is YSLEER. The V end was cut by 4 bases, the J end by 8 bases, with 17 bases between. The CDR3 runs to 15 residues. The CDR3 region is CASSRGHPRREKLFF. Here the CDR3 DNA reads TGCGCCAGCAGCCGGGGACATCCTAGGAGGGAAAAACTGTTTTTT.

This chain uses TRBV4-1 with TRBJ2-1; 11 bases agree with TRBD2. Germline assignment: CDR1 MGHRA and CDR2 YSYEKL. The junction had 6 bases not matched to a gene; V was cut back by 2 bases and J by 6 bases. The CDR3 totals 16 residues. DNA for the CDR3: TGCGCCAGCAGCCAAAGTAGCGGGGGGGCGCTCAATGAGCAGTTCTTC. This sequence encodes CASSQSSGGALNEQFF.

The chain joins TRBV7-3 to TRBJ2-1; 7 bases map to TRBD2. The CDR3 consists of 15 residues. The V gene's germline CDR1 is SGHTA and CDR2 FQGTGA. V dropped 3 bases and J dropped 5; count of bases not matched to a gene: 7. The CDR3 DNA reads as TGTGCCAGCAGCTTTAAGGGCGGGAGCGACAATGAGCAGTTCTTC. It yields the protein CASSFKGGSDNEQFF.